These 25 T cell receptor beta chains share one sample of origin, sequenced in a study of a mutant IDH1 vaccine in newly diagnosed glioma. These receptors have no identified antigens. Regarding time point: week 47, end of study. With topical imiquimod, each dose of the vaccine consisted of 300 ug of mutant IDH1 20-mer peptide. Assay used: immunoSEQ multiplex PCR; TCRdb lists only in-frame clones, some missing. The sample contains 10,000 to 15,000 clones, around three quarters of which appear only once. The sample here was PBMCs, taken from a glioma patient whose treatment included an IDH1 peptide vaccine. All receptors come from a woman aged 40 to 55 with glioma.

The chain carries TRBV7-9 and TRBJ2-7, with D hard to call. The germline CDR1 and CDR2 sequences are SEHNR and FQNEAQ (reference sequence). The CDR3 has 13 residues. Trimming left V 3 bases short and J 3 bases short, with 9 bases between. Here the CDR3 DNA reads TGTGCCAGCAGCTTTGAGCCTTTCTACGAGCAGTACTTC. It codes for CASSFEPFYEQYF.

The rearrangement joins TRBV28 to TRBJ1-2; the D gene is possibly TRBD1 (6 bases). Trimming took 1 base from V and 2 from J, leaving 17 bases between them. The CDR3 totals 17 residues. Germline V gene data show CDR1 as MDHEN and CDR2 as SYDVKM. The CDR3 region has the DNA TGTGCCAGCAGTTTATTAGCTAGGGGGTTCGGCAACTATGGCTACACCTTC. Amino acid sequence: CASSLLARGFGNYGYTF.

DNA for the CDR3: TGCAGCGTTGCCGCGGTTCAAGAGACCCAGTACTTC. Residues: CSVAAVQETQYF. This sequence joins TRBV29-1 and TRBJ2-5, with D hard to call. The CDR3 covers 12 residues. Germline CDR1 reads SQVTM; CDR2 reads ANQGSEA. The V gene lost 4 bases and the J gene lost 2 bases, with 8 bases spanning the gap.

This chain joins TRBV27 and TRBJ2-5, with TRBD1 matching 11 bases. The germline V gene has CDR1 MNHEY and CDR2 SMNVEV (reference sequence). Losses at the gene ends were 4 bases for V and 5 bases for J; bases not matched to a gene: 3. The CDR3 spans 14 residues. For the CDR3, the DNA is TGTGCCAGCAGTTGGACAGGGGGCGGTGAGACCCAGTACTTC. Residues: CASSWTGGGETQYF.

The chain links TRBV5-1 to TRBJ2-1; TRBD2 aligns across 7 bases. Germline V gene sequence: CDR1 SGHRS, CDR2 YFSETQ. The CDR3 loop spans 16 amino acids. V gave up 5 bases and J gave up 4 bases; unmatched junction bases: 12. In DNA form, the CDR3 reads TGCGCCAGCAGGCGTGAGGCGGGAGTGGGGTACAATGAGCAGTTCTTC. Translating it yields CASRREAGVGYNEQFF.

This clone was seen just once. The chain combines TRBV2 with TRBJ1-5; 7 bases match TRBD1. CDR3 size: 16 residues. From germline, CDR1 is SNHLY and CDR2 FYNNEI. V lost 6 bases to trimming and J lost 0 bases; unmatched junction nucleotides: 8. CDR3 bases: TGTGCCAGCAGCGGACAGGACGAATATAGCAATCAGCCCCAGCATTTT. It translates to CASSGQDEYSNQPQHF.

J is TRBJ2-1 and V is TRBV5-4; D is possibly TRBD2 (5 bases). CDR3 size: 15 residues. V shed 2 bases and J shed 7 bases, with 16 bases lying between them. Germline V gene data show CDR1 as SGHNT and CDR2 as YYREEE (reference sequence). CDR3 region: CASSLIQDRENEQFF. For the CDR3, the DNA is TGTGCCAGCAGCTTAATTCAAGATAGGGAGAATGAGCAGTTCTTC.

This clone was counted once. V usage is TRBV19 and J usage is TRBJ1-6; D gene unclear. The CDR3 is made up of 18 amino acids. Germline CDR1 LNHDA, CDR2 SQIVND (reference sequence). V was cut by 5 bases and J by 0 bases, with 17 bases left in between. Here the CDR3 reads CASSPRLRTDSYNSPLHF. The CDR3 bases are TGTGCCAGTAGTCCCCGCTTGAGGACGGACTCCTATAATTCACCCCTCCACTTT.

The chain joins TRBV28 to TRBJ2-7, with TRBD2 matching over 9 bases. The V segment lost 3 bases and the J segment 3 bases; nucleotides outside the gene matches: 9. Germline-derived CDR1 and CDR2 are MDHEN and SYDVKM. The CDR3 has 16 amino acids. The CDR3 is CASSLASGAKYYEQYF. CDR3 bases: TGTGCCAGCAGTTTGGCTAGCGGGGCCAAGTACTACGAGCAGTACTTC.

The rearrangement uses TRBV2 and TRBJ2-1; the D is unclear. Germline V gene lookup returns CDR1 SNHLY and CDR2 FYNNEI. The CDR3 extends over 15 amino acids. Trimming left V 1 base short and J 0 bases short, with 7 bases between. The CDR3 coding sequence is TGTGCCAGCAGTGAAGACCGATTCTCCTACAATGAGCAGTTCTTC. Amino acids: CASSEDRFSYNEQFF. Filled out from reference TRBV2 and TRBJ2-1, the complete variable domain reads EPEVTQTPSHQVTQMGQEVILRCVPISNHLYFYWYRQILGQKVEFLVSFYNNEISEKSEIFDDQFSVERPDGSNFTLKIRSTKLEDSAMYFCASSEDRFSYNEQFFGPGTRLTVL.

The J gene is TRBJ2-5, the V gene TRBV28; D not resolved. The CDR3 loop spans 15 amino acids. V lost 2 bases to trimming and J lost 2 bases, with 12 bases between them. Germline V gene lookup returns CDR1 MDHEN and CDR2 SYDVKM. In DNA form, the CDR3 reads TGTGCCAGCAGTTTAGCGACCTACCCACAAGAGACCCAGTACTTC. This translates into CASSLATYPQETQYF.

The chain couples TRBV28 to TRBJ2-3; no reliable D call. The germline CDR1 and CDR2 sequences are MDHEN and SYDVKM. This CDR3 is 14 amino acids long. V was pared by 6 bases and J by 6 bases, with 16 bases between. Here the CDR3 reads CASRPGPSEDTQYF. Here the CDR3 DNA reads TGTGCCAGCAGGCCAGGTCCCAGCGAGGATACGCAGTATTTT.

The chain recombines TRBV5-1 with TRBJ2-1, with a tentative D call TRBD2 (6 bases). The CDR3 runs 15 residues. The ends were cut back, 3 bases at V and 6 bases at J, with 16 bases in the middle. CDR1 and CDR2 from the germline V gene are SGHRS and YFSETQ. In nucleotides, the CDR3 is TGCGCCAGCAGCTCCTCTACTAGCTACGTCAATGAGCAGTTCTTC. Translation: CASSSSTSYVNEQFF.

J is TRBJ1-3 and V is TRBV6-1; D might be TRBD1 (6 bases). Trimming took off 10 bases at V and 1 base at J, with 14 bases between the two ends. Germline V CDR1 and CDR2: MNHNS, SASEGT. This CDR3 has 14 residues. The CDR3 spells CATGATFSGNTIYF. The CDR3 DNA is TGTGCCACGGGGGCGACTTTTTCTGGAAACACCATATATTTT.

The sample holds a few counts of this clone. The chain couples TRBV7-9 to TRBJ2-4; TRBD1 might be the D (5 bases). The CDR3 is 15 amino acids. V dropped 2 bases and J dropped 6 bases, with 14 bases sitting between them. Germline CDR1 SEHNR, CDR2 FQNEAQ (reference sequence). The CDR3 DNA follows: TGTGCCAGCAGCTTATCCACAGGATCGGGAAACATTCAGTACTTC. It specifies CASSLSTGSGNIQYF. The full variable domain, rest sourced from reference TRBV7-9 and TRBJ2-4, is DTGVSQNPRHKITKRGQNVTFRCDPISEHNRLYWYRQTLGQGPEFLTYFQNEAQLEKSRLLSDRFSAERPKGSFSTLEIQRTEQGDSAMYLCASSLSTGSGNIQYFGAGTRLSVL.

This chain connects TRBV10-3 to TRBJ2-7, with D perhaps being TRBD1 or TRBD2 (6 bases each). Germline V gene lookup returns CDR1 ENHRY and CDR2 SYGVKD. The length of the CDR3 is 15 residues. The ends were cut back, 4 bases at V and 2 bases at J, with 15 bases in the middle. The CDR3 spells CAISVRRDTTYEQYF. CDR3 coding DNA: TGTGCCATCAGTGTCCGGAGGGACACGACCTACGAGCAGTACTTC.

The gene calls are TRBV2 and TRBJ2-7, with 10 positions matching TRBD2. Germline-derived CDR1 and CDR2 are SNHLY and FYNNEI. The CDR3 sequence is 15 residues long. V lost 6 bases to trimming and J lost 3 bases; unmatched junction nucleotides: 8. The CDR3: CASRALAGYLYEQYF. The CDR3, as DNA: TGTGCCAGCAGGGCACTAGCGGGATACCTCTACGAGCAGTACTTC.

The genes are TRBV18 and TRBJ2-7; D gene unclear. CDR3 length equals 11 residues. Between the trimmed V and J ends, which lost 2 bases and 7 bases, there was a span of 6 bases. Germline V lookup: CDR1 KGHSH, CDR2 LQKENI. The CDR3 spells CASSPDQEQYF. In DNA, the CDR3 is TGTGCCAGCTCACCAGATCAGGAGCAGTACTTC.

The chain couples TRBV19 to TRBJ2-1, with TRBD2 matching 7 bases. CDR3 length: 14 amino acids. Germline V gives CDR1 LNHDA, CDR2 SQIVND (reference sequence). J lost 0 bases, V lost 4 bases, and 0 bases had no gene match. The CDR3 reads CASSRTSSYNEQFF. In nucleotides, the CDR3 is TGTGCCAGTAGTAGGACTAGCTCCTACAATGAGCAGTTCTTC.

The chain carries TRBV19 and TRBJ1-2; D might be TRBD1 (5 bases). The germline V gene encodes CDR1 LNHDA and CDR2 SQIVND (reference sequence). The CDR3 spans 13 residues. V lost 2 bases and J lost 6, with 10 bases in between. The CDR3 sequence is CASSITGTDGYTF. CDR3 nucleotide sequence: TGTGCCAGTAGTATAACCGGGACGGATGGCTACACCTTC.

The V call is TRBV2, the J call TRBJ1-1; D gene uncertain. With 3 bases removed from V and 9 bases from J, the gap between germline ends came to 8 bases. Germline V gene lookup returns CDR1 SNHLY and CDR2 FYNNEI. The CDR3 has 11 amino acids. CDR3 amino acids: CASSEERQAFF. The DNA for the CDR3 is TGTGCCAGCAGTGAGGAACGCCAAGCTTTCTTT.

The rearrangement uses TRBV7-2 and TRBJ2-5, with a tentative D call TRBD1 (6 bases). The V gene lost 5 bases and the J gene lost 9 bases, with 16 bases spanning the gap. The germline V gene has CDR1 SGHTA and CDR2 FQGNSA. This CDR3 is 13 amino acids long. CDR3 sequence (DNA): TGTGCCAGCAGCCCTTGGGGGCGCGAGGCCCAGTACTTC. The encoded protein is CASSPWGREAQYF.

The rearrangement links TRBV7-2 to TRBJ2-5; no reliable D call. Trimming pared 11 bases from V and 7 bases from J, leaving 17 bases between. The CDR3 consists of 12 residues. CDR1 is SGHTA and CDR2 is FQGNSA in the germline V gene. CDR3 sequence (DNA): TGTGCCTCCTCTGAAACGAAGGGGACCCAGTACTTC. Translated: CASSETKGTQYF.

The rearrangement joins TRBV5-1 to TRBJ2-7; 7 nucleotides line up with TRBD1. Trimming removed 2 bases from V and 3 bases from J; junction bases left unmatched: 8. This CDR3 contains 15 residues. Per the germline V gene, CDR1 is SGHRS and CDR2 is YFSETQ. The CDR3 DNA reads TGCGCCAGCAGCTTCGAGGGGGCCTCTTACTACGAGCAGTACTTC. Its protein is CASSFEGASYYEQYF. Complete variable domain (other parts from reference TRBV5-1 and TRBJ2-7): KAGVTQTPRYLIKTRGQQVTLSCSPISGHRSVSWYQQTPGQGLQFLFEYFSETQRNKGNFPGRFSGRQFSNSRSEMNVSTLELGDSALYLCASSFEGASYYEQYFGPGTRLTVT.

The V call is TRBV29-1, the J call TRBJ2-3, with 7 positions matching TRBD2. Germline V gene sequence: CDR1 SQVTM, CDR2 ANQGSEA. V shed 4 bases, J shed 1 base, and the junction held 11 bases outside the gene matches. The CDR3 totals 16 residues. The CDR3 region is CSVVGGSSVRTDTQYF. CDR3 sequence (DNA): TGCAGCGTTGTGGGGGGGTCGAGCGTGCGCACAGATACGCAGTATTTT.